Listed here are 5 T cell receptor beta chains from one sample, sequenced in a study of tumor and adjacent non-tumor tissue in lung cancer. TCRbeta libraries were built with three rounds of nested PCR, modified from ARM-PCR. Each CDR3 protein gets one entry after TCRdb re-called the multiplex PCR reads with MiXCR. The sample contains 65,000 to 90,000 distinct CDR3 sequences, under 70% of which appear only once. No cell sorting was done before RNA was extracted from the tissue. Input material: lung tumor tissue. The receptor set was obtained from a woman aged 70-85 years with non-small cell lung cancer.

The CDR3 reads CASSPKTGSATNEKLFF. CDR3 nucleotide sequence: TGTGCCAGCAGCCCGAAGACAGGCTCAGCAACTAATGAAAAACTGTTTTTT. The chain recombines TRBV7-9 with TRBJ1-4; a weak D match, TRBD1 (6 bases). V gave up 5 bases and J gave up 0 bases, with 16 bases separating them. The CDR3 totals 17 residues. Germline lookup yields CDR1 SEHNR and CDR2 FQNEAQ (reference sequence). Full variable domain (rest looked up from reference TRBV7-9 and TRBJ1-4): DTGVSQNPRHKITKRGQNVTFRCDPISEHNRLYWYRQTLGQGPEFLTYFQNEAQLEKSRLLSDRFSAERPKGSFSTLEIQRTEQGDSAMYLCASSPKTGSATNEKLFFGSGTQLSVL.

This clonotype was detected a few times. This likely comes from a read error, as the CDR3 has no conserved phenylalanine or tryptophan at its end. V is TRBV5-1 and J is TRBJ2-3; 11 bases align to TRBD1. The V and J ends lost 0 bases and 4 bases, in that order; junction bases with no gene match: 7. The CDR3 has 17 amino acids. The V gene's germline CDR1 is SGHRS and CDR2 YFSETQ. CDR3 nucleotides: TGCGCCAGCAGCTTGGCGTTATCGGGACAGGGGGCAGATACGCAGTATTAT. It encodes CASSLALSGQGADTQYY.

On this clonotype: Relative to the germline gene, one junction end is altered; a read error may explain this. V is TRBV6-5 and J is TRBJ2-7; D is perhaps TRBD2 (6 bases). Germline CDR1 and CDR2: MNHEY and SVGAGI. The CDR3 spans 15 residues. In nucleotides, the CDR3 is TGTGCCAGCATCACGCAAGTGGAGGGATCCTACAAGCAGTACTTC. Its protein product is CASITQVEGSYKQYF.

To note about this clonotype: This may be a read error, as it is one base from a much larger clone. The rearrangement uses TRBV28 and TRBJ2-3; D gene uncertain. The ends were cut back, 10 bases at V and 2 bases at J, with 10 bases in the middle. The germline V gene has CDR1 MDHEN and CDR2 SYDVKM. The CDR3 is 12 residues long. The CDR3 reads CATSTNTDTQYF. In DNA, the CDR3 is TGTGCCACCTCGACGAACACAGATACGCAGTATTTT.

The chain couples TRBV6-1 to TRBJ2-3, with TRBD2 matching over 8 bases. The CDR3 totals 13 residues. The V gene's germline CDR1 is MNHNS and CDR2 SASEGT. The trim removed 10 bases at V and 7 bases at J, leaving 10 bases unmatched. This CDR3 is CATQLAAENTQYF. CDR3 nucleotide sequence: TGTGCCACACAACTAGCGGCGGAAAATACGCAGTATTTT.